The present entry profiles one T cell receptor (beta chain) with its context. The target antigen is unknown. Assay: immunoSEQ multiplex PCR; the TCRdb copy retains only in-frame clones and omits some. The sample includes about 7,600 clones, 82% of them seen just once. This entry belongs to a study of T cells after posttransplantation cyclophosphamide. Germline CDR1 and CDR2: SGHTA and FQGTGA. The V and J ends lost 3 bases and 0 bases respectively, with 12 bases between them. The CDR3 length is 16 residues. Cyclophosphamide on days +3 and +4 followed busulfan-fludarabine conditioning and a marrow graft. General study points: Donor CD8+ memory clones often dominated recipient blood repertoires at later times. After PTCy, TRB diversity resembled that of CNI/methotrexate controls. Blood and skin or GI T cell repertoires showed limited TRB overlap.

Sequencing used CD4+ T cells sorted from blood, obtained approximately 1,100 days after allogeneic stem cell transplant with posttransplant cyclophosphamide. The sequence was collected from a female patient between 40 and 50 years old who received an allogeneic stem cell transplant from a related donor, was CMV-positive, and had no GVHD. Some T cells may trace back to the graft donor. The genes are TRBV7-3 and TRBJ1-5, with unresolved D. CDR3 in DNA: TGTGCCAGCAGCTTTTCCAGACTCTATAGCAATCAGCCCCAGCATTTT. Translation: CASSFSRLYSNQPQHF.